The 8 T cell receptor beta chains reported below all come from one sample, sequenced in a study of cytomegalovirus exposure and HLA in healthy donors. Both 60 Vbeta primers and 13 Jbeta primers went into the PCR. This table comes from immunoSEQ multiplex PCR, and its TCRdb copy is limited to in-frame clones, with some not included. The table includes over 100,000 clones, roughly 76% detected once. Sequencing used PBMCs. These receptor sequences come from a woman aged 40 to 50 in good health and CMV-seropositive.

The gene calls are TRBV9 and TRBJ2-5; TRBD1 matches 9 bases. Looked up from germline, CDR1 is SGDLS and CDR2 is YYNGEE. This CDR3 has 14 residues. The ends lost 4 bases at V and 1 base at J; junction bases unmatched: 2. The CDR3 loop reads CASSLQGAQETQYF. CDR3 bases: TGTGCCAGCAGCCTACAGGGGGCCCAAGAGACCCAGTACTTC.

The chain links TRBV9 to TRBJ2-7, with D perhaps TRBD2 (6 bases). The CDR3 runs to 14 residues. The germline V and J ends were trimmed by 3 bases and 6 bases, with 16 bases remaining between them. In germline, CDR1 is SGDLS, CDR2 YYNGEE. For the CDR3, the DNA is TGTGCCAGCAGCGATGGGGACTCTCTCTCCGAGCAGTACTTC. Protein sequence: CASSDGDSLSEQYF.

The V gene is TRBV6-4, the J gene TRBJ2-3; the match to TRBD2 covers 12 bases. The CDR3 loop spans 16 amino acids. Germline V gene data show CDR1 as MRHNA and CDR2 as SNTAGT. After removal of 6 bases from V and 2 bases from J, the junction contained 6 bases not matched to a gene. CDR3 sequence (DNA): TGTGCCAGCAGCGCCCTAGCGGGGGGGAACACAGATACGCAGTATTTT. Amino acids: CASSALAGGNTDTQYF.

This chain connects TRBV15 to TRBJ2-7, with a tentative D call TRBD1 (7 bases). The CDR3 is 13 amino acids. Germline V gene sequence: CDR1 LNHNV, CDR2 YYDKDF (reference sequence). The V and J ends lost 1 base and 6 bases respectively, with 10 bases between them. CDR3 region: CATSRGQGGEQYF. The CDR3 coding sequence is TGTGCCACCAGCAGAGGACAGGGAGGCGAGCAGTACTTC.

The chain employs TRBV6-5 and TRBJ1-2, with TRBD1 matching over 10 bases. The CDR3 is 16 residues long. CDR1 MNHEY and CDR2 SVGAGI come from the germline V gene. J gave up 1 base and V 2 bases, and 4 bases lay outside the gene matches. CDR3 sequence reads: CASSYVRTGGNYGYTF. The DNA for the CDR3 is TGTGCCAGCAGTTACGTCAGGACAGGGGGTAACTATGGCTACACCTTC.

This chain uses TRBV6-6 with TRBJ2-3, with D tentatively TRBD1 (6 bases). The CDR3 is 15 amino acids. The germline CDR1 and CDR2 sequences are MNHNY and SVGAGI (reference sequence). The V gene lost 6 bases and the J gene lost 3 bases, with 16 bases spanning the gap. DNA for the CDR3: TGTGCCAGCAGCTTACAGGGAAACCCTACAGATACGCAGTATTTT. It encodes CASSLQGNPTDTQYF.

V gene TRBV5-8 combines with J gene TRBJ2-3; maybe TRBD1 (6 bases). Germline V gene data show CDR1 as SGHTS and CDR2 as YDEGEE. The CDR3 is 14 residues long. Trimming shortened V by 9 bases and J by 0 bases, and 14 bases separated the two germline ends. The CDR3 nucleotides are TGTGCCACAATCAGGGGCCTCAGCACAGATACGCAGTATTTT. Its translation is CATIRGLSTDTQYF.

The J gene is TRBJ1-2, the V gene TRBV2, with 7 bases matching TRBD1. CDR3 length equals 12 residues. V dropped 5 bases and J dropped 5; count of bases not matched to a gene: 2. CDR1 is SNHLY and CDR2 is FYNNEI in the germline V gene. The chain's CDR3 is CASSLTGYGYTF. In nucleotides, the CDR3 is TGTGCCAGCAGTTTGACAGGGTATGGCTACACCTTC. Variable domain in full (rest from reference TRBV2 and TRBJ1-2): EPEVTQTPSHQVTQMGQEVILRCVPISNHLYFYWYRQILGQKVEFLVSFYNNEISEKSEIFDDQFSVERPDGSNFTLKIRSTKLEDSAMYFCASSLTGYGYTFGSGTRLTVV.